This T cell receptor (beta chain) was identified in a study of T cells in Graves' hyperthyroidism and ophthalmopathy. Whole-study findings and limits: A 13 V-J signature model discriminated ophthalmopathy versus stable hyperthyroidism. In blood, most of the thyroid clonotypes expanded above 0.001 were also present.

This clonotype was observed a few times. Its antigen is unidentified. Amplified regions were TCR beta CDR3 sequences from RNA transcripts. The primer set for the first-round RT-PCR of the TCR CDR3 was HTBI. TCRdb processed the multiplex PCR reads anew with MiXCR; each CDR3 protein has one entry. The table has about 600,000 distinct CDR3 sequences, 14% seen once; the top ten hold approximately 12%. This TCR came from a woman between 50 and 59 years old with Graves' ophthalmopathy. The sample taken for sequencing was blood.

CDR3 sequence: CASTPMQGAGNEQFF. Here the CDR3 DNA reads TGTGCCAGCACCCCCATGCAGGGGGCGGGTAATGAGCAGTTCTTC. The chain couples TRBV6-1 to TRBJ2-1; 8 nucleotides match TRBD1. CDR3 size: 15 residues. V shed 7 bases and J 7 bases; nucleotides not matched to a gene: 12. Looked up from germline, CDR1 is MNHNS and CDR2 is SASEGT.